This is a list of T cell receptor beta chains from one sample in a study of blood T cell repertoires in COVID-19. This table comes from immunoSEQ multiplex PCR, and its TCRdb copy is limited to in-frame clones, with some not included. The sample lists fewer than 250,000 clones; just over 90% were seen once. Sequencing was carried out using peripheral blood. These receptors originate from a man aged 25 to 40 with acute or convalescent COVID-19. The conserved cysteine and the conserved F or W are not part of the CDR3 here.

CDR3: ASGLKGGPQETQY
V: TRBV12-5
J: TRBJ2-5

CDR3: AISPTSSYNEQF
V: TRBV10-3
J: TRBJ2-1

CDR3: ASTLGGNGYT
V: TRBV12-3/TRBV12-4
J: TRBJ1-2

CDR3: ASTTDRLRVRGYT
V: TRBV28
J: TRBJ1-2

CDR3: ASSQLAGGRSDTQY
V: TRBV4-2
J: TRBJ2-3

CDR3: ASSLRGGAQETQY
V: TRBV7-9
J: TRBJ2-5

CDR3: ASRLTSGDTDTQY
V: TRBV2
J: TRBJ2-3

CDR3: AISSIRDRGADTQY
V: TRBV10-3
J: TRBJ2-3

CDR3: ASSEYLGGGAAGELF
V: TRBV25-1
J: TRBJ2-2

CDR3: ASSLALRDSMSSYNEQF
V: TRBV7-8
J: TRBJ2-1

CDR3: ASRKDGGSYNEQF
V: TRBV9
J: TRBJ2-1

CDR3: SVSAGTYEQY
V: TRBV29-1
J: TRBJ2-7

CDR3: AWSSQSTDTQY
V: TRBV30
J: TRBJ2-3

CDR3: ASSLVGGQPQH
V: TRBV7-2
J: TRBJ1-5

CDR3: ASRLHTSSYEQY
V: TRBV28
J: TRBJ2-7